Listed below are T cell receptor beta chains from one sample, sequenced in a study of CD4 T cells in relation to SARS-CoV-2 and coronaviruses. Their antigens remain unidentified. Sequencing used immunoSEQ multiplex PCR; TCRdb keeps in-frame clones, though not all of them. The sample lists roughly 18,000 clones, approximately 82% seen once, with about 21% in the top ten. The sample comprised CD4+ T cells from PBMCs, cultured in vitro. The origin of the receptors is a human donor in good health. Both conserved end residues are part of each CDR3. A D gene is named only where the DNA matches it firmly. Rows give clone size only sometimes, using once, few, many, or a class for an expanded clone.

size	V	D	J	DNA	CDR3
once	TRBV28	TRBD1	TRBJ1-6	TGTGCCAGTAGGGGAGGACAGGTTAATTCACCCCTCCACTTT	CASRGGQVNSPLHF
-	TRBV6-1	-	TRBJ1-1	TGTGCCAGCAGTGAAGCTGTACGGAGGGGCACTGAAGCTTTCTTT	CASSEAVRRGTEAFF
once	TRBV5-1	-	TRBJ2-5	TGCGCCAGCAGCTTAGGAGGGACCCAAGAGACCCAGTACTTC	CASSLGGTQETQYF
-	TRBV7-3	TRBD2	TRBJ2-3	TGTGCCAGCAGCTTAGATTTAGCGGGCCCCACAGATACGCAGTATTTT	CASSLDLAGPTDTQYF
-	TRBV5-4	-	TRBJ1-6	TGTGCCAGCAGTTGGCGTACAACCCTTTATAATTCACCCCTCCACTTT	CASSWRTTLYNSPLHF
few	TRBV24-1	TRBD1	TRBJ2-5	TGTGCCACCTCGGACAGGGGGAGCGGGACCCAGTACTTC	CATSDRGSGTQYF
-	TRBV5-4	TRBD2	TRBJ2-7	TGTGCCAGCAGCTTGATGACTAGCGGGAGCTTACAGTACTTC	CASSLMTSGSLQYF
-	TRBV6-1	-	TRBJ1-6	TGTGCCAGCAGTGATATCCGGACAGAGTACATCTTCTCCTATAATTCACCCCTCCACTTT	CASSDIRTEYIFSYNSPLHF
-	TRBV6-5	TRBD1	TRBJ1-3	TGTGCCAGCAGGAGGGGGCAGGGTGGAAACACCATATATTTT	CASRRGQGGNTIYF
few	TRBV21-1	-	TRBJ1-1	TGTGCCAGCAGCAAAAAAGGAGTCTGGATTGAAGCTTTCTTT	CASSKKGVWIEAFF
-	TRBV19	TRBD1	TRBJ2-1	TGTGCCAGTAGTCTTAGGACAGGGCGGAGTGAGCAGTTCTTC	CASSLRTGRSEQFF
-	TRBV5-6	TRBD2	TRBJ2-1	TGTGCCAGCAGCTTGGGGGGGACTATTTACAATGAGCAGTTCTTC	CASSLGGTIYNEQFF
few	TRBV7-2	-	TRBJ1-2	TGTGCCAGCAGCTCAACTTCTTGGGGAATGGGCTATGGCTACACCTTC	CASSSTSWGMGYGYTF
-	TRBV27	-	TRBJ2-3	TGTGCCAGCAGTTTATTTCTACAGGGCGCAGATACGCAGTATTTT	CASSLFLQGADTQYF
few	TRBV4-1	-	TRBJ1-1	TGCGCCAGCAGCCCAGGCTTCGTGGACCCGAACACTGAAGCTTTCTTT	CASSPGFVDPNTEAFF
-	TRBV6-5	-	TRBJ1-2	TGTGCCAGCAGGGGCAGAGGGATCTATGGCTACACCTTC	CASRGRGIYGYTF
-	TRBV27	-	TRBJ1-1	TGTGCCAGCAGTCCAAGGCGGGCATTCACTGAAGCTTTCTTT	CASSPRRAFTEAFF
-	TRBV5-6	-	TRBJ2-7	TGTGCCAGCAGCATTACGCAGGGACTCGGCGAGCAGTACTTC	CASSITQGLGEQYF
-	TRBV7-9	TRBD2	TRBJ2-1	TGTGCCAGCAGCCCCTCTCCGGGACTAGCGTACAATGAGCAGTTCTTC	CASSPSPGLAYNEQFF
-	TRBV10-3	TRBD1	TRBJ2-1	TGTGCCATCAGTGAGCGGGCGACGGACAGGGTTGAATCCAATGAGCAGTTCTTC	CAISERATDRVESNEQFF
-	TRBV27	-	TRBJ1-5	TGTGCCAGCAGTCCCACCCGTGGGGGACAGCCCCAGCATTTT	CASSPTRGGQPQHF
-	TRBV20-1	-	TRBJ1-2	TGCAGTGCTAGATCTCTGGGGGGCTACACCTTC	CSARSLGGYTF
-	TRBV6-1	TRBD1	TRBJ2-6	TGTGCCAGCAGTGAACGGGGGACAGGTTACTCTGGGGCCAACGTCCTGACTTTC	CASSERGTGYSGANVLTF
-	TRBV19	-	TRBJ1-5	TGTGCCAGTAGTAACCGGGACAATCAGCCCCAGCATTTT	CASSNRDNQPQHF
-	TRBV24-1	-	TRBJ2-3	TGTGCCACCAGTGATTTGTCGGGGACTAGCACAGATACGCAGTATTTT	CATSDLSGTSTDTQYF
-	TRBV19	TRBD1	TRBJ2-3	TGTGCCAGCCGACAGGGGGCAATCGATACGCAGTATTTT	CASRQGAIDTQYF
-	TRBV29-1	TRBD1	TRBJ2-2	TGCAGCGTTCGGCGACAGGGGACCACCGGGGAGCTGTTTTTT	CSVRRQGTTGELFF
-	TRBV5-1	TRBD1	TRBJ2-1	TGCGCCAGCAGCTTGCCGGGGACAGGGGAACAGTTCTTC	CASSLPGTGEQFF
-	TRBV5-5	TRBD2	TRBJ2-5	TGTGCCAGCAGCTCAGGGCAGGGAGGGCGTAGAGAGACCCAGTACTTC	CASSSGQGGRRETQYF
-	TRBV6-2/TRBV6-3	-	TRBJ2-7	TGTGCCAGCAGTTATCAGGAGGGACATACCTTATACTACGAGCAGTACTTC	CASSYQEGHTLYYEQYF
-	TRBV5-4	TRBD1	TRBJ1-2	TGTGCCAGCAGCTTGGCAGGGGGCGATGGCTACACCTTC	CASSLAGGDGYTF
-	TRBV27	TRBD1	TRBJ2-7	TGTGCCAGCATAAACCGGGACAGGGGGCCCTACGAGCAGTACTTC	CASINRDRGPYEQYF
-	TRBV29-1	TRBD1	TRBJ2-6	TGCAGCGTTCTCGACAGGGTCCCCTCTGGGGCCAACGTCCTGACTTTC	CSVLDRVPSGANVLTF
-	TRBV6-4	-	TRBJ1-1	TGTGCCAGCAGTGACTCGGACAACACTGAAGCTTTCTTT	CASSDSDNTEAFF
-	TRBV11-2	-	TRBJ1-1	TGTGCCAGCAGCTTAACCCAGGACACTGAAGCTTTCTTT	CASSLTQDTEAFF
-	TRBV9	TRBD2	TRBJ2-1	TGTGCCAGCAGCGTAGCAACGGGAGGCTCCTACAATGAGCAGTTCTTC	CASSVATGGSYNEQFF
-	TRBV28	TRBD1	TRBJ1-6	TGTGCCAGCAGTTCGACAGGGCCCAATTCACCCCTCCACTTT	CASSSTGPNSPLHF
-	TRBV27	TRBD1	TRBJ1-4	TGTGCCAGCAGTTTCGGGACAGGGGTCAAAAAACTGTTTTTT	CASSFGTGVKKLFF
-	TRBV6-2/TRBV6-3	-	TRBJ2-1	TGTGCCAGCAGCCTGACTATTTACAATGAGCAGTTCTTC	CASSLTIYNEQFF
-	TRBV5-1	-	TRBJ1-1	TGCGCCAGCAGCTTGGGCGGTGAAGCTTTCTTT	CASSLGGEAFF
-	TRBV5-1	TRBD2	TRBJ2-7	TGCGCCAGCAGCTTGGGCACTAGCGGGAGCGCCTACGAGCAGTACTTC	CASSLGTSGSAYEQYF